This T cell receptor (beta chain) appears in the sequencing data of a study of blood T cell repertoires in COVID-19 (dated by TCRdb to 2018 to 2020). Turning to the overall study: The collaborator samples originated in the United States, Italy and Spain and spanned the acute and convalescent phases of COVID-19. Subjects who had been exposed to COVID-19, were actively infected with it, or had recovered from it provided the deeply sampled blood TCRbeta repertoires that made up the dataset. Where available, HLA class I and class II types were obtained from metadata supplied by the sample provider rather than from assay-based typing. Samples were obtained from the ongoing ImmuneRACE study (first 160 participants) and from 950 to 1,500 subjects provided by 6 global collaborators. Nearly every sample came with metadata listing a de-identified subject ID, COVID-19 status, age in years and sex. The repertoires were made available in a free public database intended to serve as a resource for research on the immune response to SARS-CoV-2. The prospective study material was composed of cDNA or gDNA derived from T cells, B-cell-depleted T cells, or PBMCs. What the study reported, not specific to this receptor: Clinical and demographic metadata were provided uncurated, with the amount varying by source and participant.

The CDR3, cysteine through phenylalanine, is 17 amino acids long. Only the CDR3 portion is preserved as DNA: 51 bases, with reading frame beginning at the first base. TCRbeta CDR3 regions were amplified from genomic DNA by means of the immunoSEQ Assay, a bias-controlled multiplex PCR. Per the source publication's procedure: The number of nucleated cells in each sample was estimated from the amplification of reference gene primers within the assay. Sequence reads were collapsed and filtered to measure the absolute abundance of every unique TCRbeta CDR3 rearrangement. For each sample, productive Simpson clonality was calculated by taking the square root of Simpson's diversity index across productive rearrangements. TCRdb's version of the immuneACCESS table is confined to in-frame rearrangements and falls short of the full clone set. An unresolved V gene accounts for under half of the shortfall where checked; the remainder is of unknown origin. V and J calls and clone size come straight from that table; D and trimming were deduced from the DNA. A total of about 67,000 clones appear in this sample, roughly nine tenths of them only once. Roughly 4% of the sample is taken by the ten largest.

Worth noting for this clone: Its recognized antigen is unknown. Base quality data are lacking; no much larger clone is found one base away.

The collaborating institutions used their own protocols to collect whole blood in K2EDTA tubes. For TCRbeta analysis, collaborators shipped samples as frozen whole blood, isolated PBMCs, or DNA extracted from either of those sample types. Sequencing used peripheral blood. The TCR sequence derives from a man aged 50 or older with active COVID-19. The sequence links TRBV21-1 to TRBJ1-3; the DNA was not compared with TRBD1, the D call given in the table. TRBV21-1 is listed as a pseudogene. The CDR3 reads as follows: CASSRHGRTGTGNTIYF. The bases are TGTGCCAGCAGCAGACACGGTAGGACAGGCACTGGAAACACCATATATTTT.